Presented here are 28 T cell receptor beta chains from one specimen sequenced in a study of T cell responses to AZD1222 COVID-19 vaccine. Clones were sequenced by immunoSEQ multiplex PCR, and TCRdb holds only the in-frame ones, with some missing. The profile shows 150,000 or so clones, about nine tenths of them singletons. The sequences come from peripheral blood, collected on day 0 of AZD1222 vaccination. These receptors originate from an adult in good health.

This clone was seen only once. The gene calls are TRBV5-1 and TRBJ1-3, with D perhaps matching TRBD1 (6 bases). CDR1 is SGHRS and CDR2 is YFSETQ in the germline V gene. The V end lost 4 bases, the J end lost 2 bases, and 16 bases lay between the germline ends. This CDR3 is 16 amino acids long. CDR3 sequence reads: CASSPIPGEAGNTIYF. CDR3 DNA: TGCGCCAGCAGCCCGATCCCAGGGGAGGCTGGAAACACCATATATTTT.

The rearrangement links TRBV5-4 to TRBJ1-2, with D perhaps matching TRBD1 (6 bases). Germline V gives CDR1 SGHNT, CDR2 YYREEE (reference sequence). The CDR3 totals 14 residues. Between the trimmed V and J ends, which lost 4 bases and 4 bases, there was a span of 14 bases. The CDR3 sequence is CASSQDSSVYGYTF. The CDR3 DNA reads TGTGCCAGCAGCCAGGACAGTTCCGTCTATGGCTACACCTTC. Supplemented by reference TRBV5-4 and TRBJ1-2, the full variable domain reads ETGVTQSPTHLIKTRGQQVTLRCSSQSGHNTVSWYQQALGQGPQFIFQYYREEENGRGNFPPRFSGLQFPNYSSELNVNALELDDSALYLCASSQDSSVYGYTFGSGTRLTVV.

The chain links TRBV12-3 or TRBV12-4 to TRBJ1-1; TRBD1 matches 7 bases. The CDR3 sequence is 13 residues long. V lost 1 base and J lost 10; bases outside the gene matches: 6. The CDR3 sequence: CASSLEGALLAFF. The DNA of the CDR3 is TGTGCCAGCAGTTTAGAGGGGGCGCTGTTAGCTTTCTTT.

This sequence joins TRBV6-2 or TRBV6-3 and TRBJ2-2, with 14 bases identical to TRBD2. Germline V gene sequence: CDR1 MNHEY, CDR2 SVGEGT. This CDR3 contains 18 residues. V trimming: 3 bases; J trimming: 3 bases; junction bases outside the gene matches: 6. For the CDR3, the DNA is TGTGCCAGCAGTTATTTGACTAGCGGGAGGGCCCACACCGGGGAGCTGTTTTTT. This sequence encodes CASSYLTSGRAHTGELFF.

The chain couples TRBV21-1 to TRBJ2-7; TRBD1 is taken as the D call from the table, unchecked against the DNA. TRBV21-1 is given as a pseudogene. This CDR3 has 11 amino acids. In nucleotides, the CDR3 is TGTGCCAGCAGCAAAGATCAGAAAAAGTACTTC. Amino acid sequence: CASSKDQKKYF.

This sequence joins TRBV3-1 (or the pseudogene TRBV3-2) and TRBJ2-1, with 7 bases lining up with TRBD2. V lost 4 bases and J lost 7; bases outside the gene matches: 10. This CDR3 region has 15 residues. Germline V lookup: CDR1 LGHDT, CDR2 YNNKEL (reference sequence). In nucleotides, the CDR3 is TGTGCCAGCAGCCGGGCTAGCGGAGAGGTGAATGAGCAGTTCTTC. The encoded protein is CASSRASGEVNEQFF.

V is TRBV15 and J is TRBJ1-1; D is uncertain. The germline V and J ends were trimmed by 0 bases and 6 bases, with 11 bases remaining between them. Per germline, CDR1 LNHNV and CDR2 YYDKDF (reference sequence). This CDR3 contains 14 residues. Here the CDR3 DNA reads TGTGCCACCAGCAGAGACCGGGAACTCTCTGAAGCTTTCTTT. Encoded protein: CATSRDRELSEAFF.

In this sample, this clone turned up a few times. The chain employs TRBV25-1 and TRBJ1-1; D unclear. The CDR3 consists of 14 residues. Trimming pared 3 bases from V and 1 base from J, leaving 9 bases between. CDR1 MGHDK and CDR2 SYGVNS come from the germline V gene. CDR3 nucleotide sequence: TGTGCCAGCAGTGAGCCTCCACCGAACACTGAAGCTTTCTTT. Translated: CASSEPPPNTEAFF.

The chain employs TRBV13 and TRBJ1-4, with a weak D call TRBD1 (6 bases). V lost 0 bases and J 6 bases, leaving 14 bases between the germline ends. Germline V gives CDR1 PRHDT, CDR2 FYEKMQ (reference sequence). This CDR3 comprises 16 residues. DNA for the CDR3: TGTGCCAGCAGCTTAGGCACAGGGTTGGGGTATGAAAAACTGTTTTTT. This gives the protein CASSLGTGLGYEKLFF.

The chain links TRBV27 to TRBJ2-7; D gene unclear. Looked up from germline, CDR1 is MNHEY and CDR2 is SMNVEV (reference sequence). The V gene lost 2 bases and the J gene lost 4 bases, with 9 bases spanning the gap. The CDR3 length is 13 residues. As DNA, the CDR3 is TGTGCCAGCAGTTTAGCGCCCGAGTACGAGCAGTACTTC. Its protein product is CASSLAPEYEQYF.

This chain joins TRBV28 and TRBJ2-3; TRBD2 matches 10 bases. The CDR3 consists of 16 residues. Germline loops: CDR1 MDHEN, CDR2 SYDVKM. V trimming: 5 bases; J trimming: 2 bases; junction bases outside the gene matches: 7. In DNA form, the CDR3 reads TGTGCCAGCAGTCCGCCTAGCGGGAGAACCACAGATACGCAGTATTTT. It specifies CASSPPSGRTTDTQYF.

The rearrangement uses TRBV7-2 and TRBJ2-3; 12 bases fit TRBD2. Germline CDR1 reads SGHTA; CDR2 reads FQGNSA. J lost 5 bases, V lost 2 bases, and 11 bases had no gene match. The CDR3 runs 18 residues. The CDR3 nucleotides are TGTGCCAGCAGCTTACCGACTAGCGGGAGCGAGTTAGAAGATACGCAGTATTTT. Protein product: CASSLPTSGSELEDTQYF.

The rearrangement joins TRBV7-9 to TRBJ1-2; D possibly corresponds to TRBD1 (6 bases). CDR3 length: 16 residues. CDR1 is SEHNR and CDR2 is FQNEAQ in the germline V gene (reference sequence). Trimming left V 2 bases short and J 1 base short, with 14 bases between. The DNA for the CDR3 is TGTGCCAGCAGCTTAACCACAGGGTTTCGTAACTATGGCTACACCTTC. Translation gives CASSLTTGFRNYGYTF.

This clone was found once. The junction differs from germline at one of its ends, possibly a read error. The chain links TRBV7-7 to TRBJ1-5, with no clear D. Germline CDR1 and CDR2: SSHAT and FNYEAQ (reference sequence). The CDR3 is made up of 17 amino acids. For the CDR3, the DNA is TGTGCTAGCAGCTTTTACGAGGAGATTTATAGCAATCAGCCCCAGCATTTT. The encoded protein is CASSFYEEIYSNQPQHF.

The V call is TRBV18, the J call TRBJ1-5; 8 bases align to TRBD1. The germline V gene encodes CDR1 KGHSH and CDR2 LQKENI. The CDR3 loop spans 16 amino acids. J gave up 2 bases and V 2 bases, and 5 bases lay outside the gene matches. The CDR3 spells CASSPDVDRGNQPQHF. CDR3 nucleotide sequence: TGTGCCAGCTCACCAGATGTGGACAGGGGCAATCAGCCCCAGCATTTT.

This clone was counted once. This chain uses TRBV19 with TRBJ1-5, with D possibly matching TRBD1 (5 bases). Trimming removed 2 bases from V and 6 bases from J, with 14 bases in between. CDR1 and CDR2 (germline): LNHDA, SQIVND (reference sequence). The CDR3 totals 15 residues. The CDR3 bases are TGTGCCAGTAGTATAAAGGGCGGGACCCCTCAGCCCCAGCATTTT. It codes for CASSIKGGTPQPQHF. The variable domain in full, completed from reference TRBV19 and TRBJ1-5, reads DGGITQSPKYLFRKEGQNVTLSCEQNLNHDAMYWYRQDPGQGLRLIYYSQIVNDFQKGDIAEGYSVSREKKESFPLTVTSAQKNPTAFYLCASSIKGGTPQPQHFGDGTRLSIL.

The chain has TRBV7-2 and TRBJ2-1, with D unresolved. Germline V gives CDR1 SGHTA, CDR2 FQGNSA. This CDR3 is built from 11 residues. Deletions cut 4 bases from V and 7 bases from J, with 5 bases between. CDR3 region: CASSWENEQFF. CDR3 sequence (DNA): TGTGCCAGCAGCTGGGAAAATGAGCAGTTCTTC. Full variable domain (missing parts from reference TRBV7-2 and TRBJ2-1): GAGVSQSPSNKVTEKGKDVELRCDPISGHTALYWYRQSLGQGLEFLIYFQGNSAPDKSGLPSDRFSAERTGGSVSTLTIQRTQQEDSAVYLCASSWENEQFFGPGTRLTVL.

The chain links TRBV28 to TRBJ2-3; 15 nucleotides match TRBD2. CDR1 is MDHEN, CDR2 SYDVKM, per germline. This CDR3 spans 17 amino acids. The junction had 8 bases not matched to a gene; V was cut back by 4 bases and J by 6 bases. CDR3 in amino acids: CASSSGLAGGPWDTQYF. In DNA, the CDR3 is TGTGCCAGCAGTTCCGGACTAGCGGGAGGGCCATGGGATACGCAGTATTTT.

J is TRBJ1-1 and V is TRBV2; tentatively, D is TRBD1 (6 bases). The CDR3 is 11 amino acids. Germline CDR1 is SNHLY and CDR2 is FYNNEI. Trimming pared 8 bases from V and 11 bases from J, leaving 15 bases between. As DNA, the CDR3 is TGTGCCAGCGGAGGACAGTCAGCGGCTTTCTTT. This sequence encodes CASGGQSAAFF.

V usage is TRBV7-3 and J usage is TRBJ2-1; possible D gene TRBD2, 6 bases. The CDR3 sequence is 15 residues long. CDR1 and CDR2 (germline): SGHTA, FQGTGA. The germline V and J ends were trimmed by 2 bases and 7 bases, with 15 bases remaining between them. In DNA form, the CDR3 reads TGTGCCAGCAGCTTATTCCCGGGAGCGGAAAATGAGCAGTTCTTC. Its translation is CASSLFPGAENEQFF.

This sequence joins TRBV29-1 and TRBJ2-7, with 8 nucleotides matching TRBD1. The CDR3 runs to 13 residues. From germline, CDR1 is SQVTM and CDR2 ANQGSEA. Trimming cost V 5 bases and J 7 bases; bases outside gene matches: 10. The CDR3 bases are TGCAGCGTTACCCGGGACAGGATAAGGGAGCAGTACTTC. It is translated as CSVTRDRIREQYF.

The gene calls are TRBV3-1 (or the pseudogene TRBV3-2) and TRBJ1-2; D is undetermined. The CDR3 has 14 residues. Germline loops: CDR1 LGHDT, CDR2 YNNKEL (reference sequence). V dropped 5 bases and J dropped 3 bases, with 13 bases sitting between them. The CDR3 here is CASSAFGEDYGYTF. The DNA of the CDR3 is TGTGCCAGCAGCGCATTCGGGGAAGACTATGGCTACACCTTC.

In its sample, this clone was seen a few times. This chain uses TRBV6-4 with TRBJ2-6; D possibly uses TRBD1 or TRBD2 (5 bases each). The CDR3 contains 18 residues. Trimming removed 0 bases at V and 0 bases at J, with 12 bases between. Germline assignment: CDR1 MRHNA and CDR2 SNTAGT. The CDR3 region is CASSDSPGSSSGANVLTF. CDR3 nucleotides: TGTGCCAGCAGTGACTCGCCAGGGAGTAGCTCTGGGGCCAACGTCCTGACTTTC.

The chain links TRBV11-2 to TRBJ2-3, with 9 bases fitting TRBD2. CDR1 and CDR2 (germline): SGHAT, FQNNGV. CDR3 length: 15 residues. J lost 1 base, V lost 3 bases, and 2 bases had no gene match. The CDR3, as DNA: TGTGCCAGCAGCTTGACTAGCGGACGCACAGATACGCAGTATTTT. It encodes CASSLTSGRTDTQYF. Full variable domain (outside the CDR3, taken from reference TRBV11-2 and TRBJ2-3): EAGVAQSPRYKIIEKRQSVAFWCNPISGHATLYWYQQILGQGPKLLIQFQNNGVVDDSQLPKDRFSAERLKGVDSTLKIQPAKLEDSAVYLCASSLTSGRTDTQYFGPGTRLTVL.

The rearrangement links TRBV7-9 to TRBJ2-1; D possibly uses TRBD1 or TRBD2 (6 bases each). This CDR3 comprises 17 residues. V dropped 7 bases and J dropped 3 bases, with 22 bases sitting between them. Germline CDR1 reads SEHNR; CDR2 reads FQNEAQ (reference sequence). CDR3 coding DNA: TGTGCCAGCAACCAAGTGGTGGGGGCGGGACACTACAATGAGCAGTTCTTC. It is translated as CASNQVVGAGHYNEQFF.

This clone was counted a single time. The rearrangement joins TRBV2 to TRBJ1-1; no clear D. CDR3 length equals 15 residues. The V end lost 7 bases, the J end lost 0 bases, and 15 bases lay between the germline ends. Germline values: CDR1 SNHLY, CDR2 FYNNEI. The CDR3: CASNLHIGVNTEAFF. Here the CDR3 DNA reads TGTGCCAGCAACTTACACATCGGCGTGAACACTGAAGCTTTCTTT.

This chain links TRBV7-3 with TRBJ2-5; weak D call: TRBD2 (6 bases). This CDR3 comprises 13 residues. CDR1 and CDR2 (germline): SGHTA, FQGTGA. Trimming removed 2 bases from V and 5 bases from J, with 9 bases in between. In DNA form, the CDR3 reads TGTGCCAGCAGCTTAGATGGAGGGGAGACCCAGTACTTC. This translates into CASSLDGGETQYF.

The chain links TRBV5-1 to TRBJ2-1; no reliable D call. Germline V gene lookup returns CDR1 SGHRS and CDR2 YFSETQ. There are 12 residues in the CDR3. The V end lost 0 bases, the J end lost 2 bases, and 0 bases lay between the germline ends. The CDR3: CASSLAYNEQFF. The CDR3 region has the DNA TGCGCCAGCAGCTTGGCCTACAATGAGCAGTTCTTC.